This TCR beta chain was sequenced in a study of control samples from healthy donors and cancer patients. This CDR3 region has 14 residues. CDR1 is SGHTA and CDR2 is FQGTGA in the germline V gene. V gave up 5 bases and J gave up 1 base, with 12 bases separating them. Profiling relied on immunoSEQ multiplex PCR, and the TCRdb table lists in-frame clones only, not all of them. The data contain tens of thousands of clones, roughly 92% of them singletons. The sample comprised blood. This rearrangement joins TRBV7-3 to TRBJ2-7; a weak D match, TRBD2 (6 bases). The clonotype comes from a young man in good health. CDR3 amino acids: CASSVGTGSYEQYF. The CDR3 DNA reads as TGTGCCAGCAGCGTCGGGACTGGATCCTACGAGCAGTACTTC.